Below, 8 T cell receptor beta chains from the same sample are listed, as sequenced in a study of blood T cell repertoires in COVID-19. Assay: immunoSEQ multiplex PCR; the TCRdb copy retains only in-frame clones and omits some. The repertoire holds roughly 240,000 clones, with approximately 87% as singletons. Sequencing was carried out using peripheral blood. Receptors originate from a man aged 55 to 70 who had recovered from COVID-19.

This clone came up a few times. CDR3 DNA sequence: TGCGCCAGCAATTGCAATCGCCCGCGGGAGACCCAGTACTTC. It is translated as CASNCNRPRETQYF. The rearrangement joins TRBV10-1 to TRBJ2-5, with no clear D. Germline V gene data show CDR1 as WNHNN and CDR2 as SYGVQD (reference sequence). Trimming removed 7 bases from V and 5 bases from J, with 17 bases in between. There are 14 residues in the CDR3.

CDR3 amino acids: CASSIVTSGGAGTQYF. In nucleotides, the CDR3 is TGTGCCAGCAGCATCGTGACTAGCGGGGGGGCCGGGACCCAGTACTTC. The chain links TRBV7-2 to TRBJ2-5; 14 nucleotides agree with TRBD2. The V gene end was trimmed by 5 bases and the J gene end by 7 bases; junction bases not matched to a gene: 9. CDR1 and CDR2 (germline): SGHTA, FQGNSA. The CDR3 extends over 16 amino acids.

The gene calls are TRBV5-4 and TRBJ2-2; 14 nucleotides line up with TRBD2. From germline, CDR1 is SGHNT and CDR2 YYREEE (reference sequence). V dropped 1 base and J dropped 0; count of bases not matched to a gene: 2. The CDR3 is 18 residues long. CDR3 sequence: CASSLPGLAGANTGELFF. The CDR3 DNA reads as TGTGCCAGCAGCTTGCCGGGACTAGCGGGGGCGAACACCGGGGAGCTGTTTTTT.

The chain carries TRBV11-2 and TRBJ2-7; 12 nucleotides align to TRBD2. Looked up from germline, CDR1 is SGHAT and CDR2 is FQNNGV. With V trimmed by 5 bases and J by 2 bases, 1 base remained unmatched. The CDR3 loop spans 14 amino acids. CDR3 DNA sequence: TGTGCCAGCAGCCGGACTAGCGGGGCCTACGAGCAGTACTTC. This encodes CASSRTSGAYEQYF.

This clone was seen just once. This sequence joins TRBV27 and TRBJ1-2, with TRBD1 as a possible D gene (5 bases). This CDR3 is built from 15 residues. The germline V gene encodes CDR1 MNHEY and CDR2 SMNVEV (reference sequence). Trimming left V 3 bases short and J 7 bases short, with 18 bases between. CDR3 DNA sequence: TGTGCCAGCAGTTTCACGGACGGCAGAAGGGGTGGCTACACCTTC. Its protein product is CASSFTDGRRGGYTF.

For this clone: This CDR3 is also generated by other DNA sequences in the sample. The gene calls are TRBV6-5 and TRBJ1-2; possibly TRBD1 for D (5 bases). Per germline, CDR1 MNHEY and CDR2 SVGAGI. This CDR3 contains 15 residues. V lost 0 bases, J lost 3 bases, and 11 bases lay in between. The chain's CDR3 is CASSYSIGGDYGYTF. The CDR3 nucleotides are TGTGCCAGCAGTTACTCTATTGGGGGGGACTATGGCTACACCTTC.

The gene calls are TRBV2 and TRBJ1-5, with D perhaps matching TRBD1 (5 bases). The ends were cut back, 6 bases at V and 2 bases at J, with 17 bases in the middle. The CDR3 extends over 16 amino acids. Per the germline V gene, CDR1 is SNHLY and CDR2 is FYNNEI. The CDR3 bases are TGTGCCAGCAGAACCGGGGGGGTTTCTCGCAATCAGCCCCAGCATTTT. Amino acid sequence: CASRTGGVSRNQPQHF.

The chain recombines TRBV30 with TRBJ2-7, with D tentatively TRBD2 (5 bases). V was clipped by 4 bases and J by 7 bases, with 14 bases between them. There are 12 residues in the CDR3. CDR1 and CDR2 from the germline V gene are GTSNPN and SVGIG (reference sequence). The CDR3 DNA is TGTGCCTGGAATCTACTAGGCAGGGAGCAGTACTTC. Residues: CAWNLLGREQYF.